Listed below are T cell receptor beta chains from one sample, sequenced in a study of cytomegalovirus exposure and HLA in healthy donors. Libraries were prepared by immunoSEQ multiplex PCR; TCRdb keeps only in-frame clonotypes and omits some of them. Of some 110,000 clones listed, roughly 82% are singletons. Sample: PBMCs. Source of these receptors: a man aged 45-65 years in good health and CMV-seronegative. The CDR3 runs from the conserved cysteine through the conserved F or W. The order of the fields is D gene, clone size, V gene, J gene, CDR3 protein, CDR3 DNA. D genes are given only for firm matches. Rows give clone size only sometimes, using once, few, many, or a class for an expanded clone.

.	.	TRBV6-1	TRBJ2-5	CASSEVGGAQETQYF	TGTGCCAGCAGTGAAGTGGGGGGGGCGCAAGAGACCCAGTACTTC
.	.	TRBV19	TRBJ2-5	CASRDDREVETQYF	TGTGCCAGTAGGGACGACAGGGAGGTTGAGACCCAGTACTTC
.	.	TRBV28	TRBJ1-2	CASSVPAGDGYTF	TGTGCCAGCAGCGTCCCAGCAGGGGACGGCTACACCTTC
.	.	TRBV7-9	TRBJ2-1	CASSPGRGSYNEQFF	TGTGCCAGCAGCCCGGGTCGGGGGTCCTACAATGAGCAGTTCTTC
.	.	TRBV6-5	TRBJ1-2	CASSFDRLYGYTF	TGTGCCAGCAGCTTTGACAGGCTCTATGGCTACACCTTC
TRBD1	few	TRBV6-6	TRBJ1-4	CASNPGQGNKKLFF	TGTGCCAGCAACCCGGGACAGGGGAACAAAAAACTGTTTTTT
.	.	TRBV5-1	TRBJ1-1	CASNWGGRPNTEAFF	TGCGCCAGCAATTGGGGGGGCAGACCGAACACTGAAGCTTTCTTT
.	few	TRBV9	TRBJ1-1	CASSTTAGTTEAFF	TGTGCCAGCAGCACTACCGCGGGGACCACTGAAGCTTTCTTT
TRBD1	.	TRBV30	TRBJ1-5	CAWSLGQDQPQHF	TGTGCCTGGAGCCTCGGACAGGATCAGCCCCAGCATTTT
.	.	TRBV19	TRBJ2-5	CASSTGGPEETQYF	TGTGCCAGTAGTACGGGGGGCCCTGAAGAGACCCAGTACTTC
TRBD1	few	TRBV6-6	TRBJ2-4	CASRPGQGSRDQYF	TGTGCCAGCAGACCCGGACAGGGCAGTCGGGACCAGTACTTC
.	few	TRBV2	TRBJ2-5	CAKSTVQETQYF	TGTGCCAAATCGACAGTTCAAGAGACCCAGTACTTC
TRBD1	.	TRBV18	TRBJ2-1	CASSPVRDRDNEQFF	TGTGCCAGCTCACCTGTTAGGGACAGAGACAATGAACAGTTCTTC
TRBD1	.	TRBV19	TRBJ1-5	CASRGQGATNQPQHF	TGTGCCAGTAGAGGACAGGGGGCAACCAATCAGCCCCAGCATTTT
TRBD2	.	TRBV7-2	TRBJ2-7	CASSRTSGGPYEQYF	TGTGCCAGCAGCCGGACTAGCGGGGGACCCTACGAGCAGTACTTC
.	.	TRBV5-6	TRBJ2-5	CASSLLKSSGRETQYF	TGTGCCAGCAGCTTACTGAAGAGTTCGGGGAGAGAGACCCAGTACTTC
.	.	TRBV5-8	TRBJ1-5	CASSLGAGRSNQPQHF	TGTGCCAGCAGCTTGGGGGCAGGTCGTAGCAATCAGCCCCAGCATTTT
.	.	TRBV5-1	TRBJ2-1	CASSLLREQFF	TGCGCCAGCAGCTTGCTTCGTGAGCAGTTCTTC
TRBD1	few	TRBV6-4	TRBJ2-1	CASSSGQGLGEQFF	TGTGCCAGCAGCTCGGGACAGGGGTTGGGTGAGCAGTTCTTC
.	.	TRBV5-1	TRBJ1-2	CASSTHDSEANYGYTF	TGCGCCAGCAGCACCCACGACAGCGAAGCTAACTATGGCTACACCTTC
TRBD2	.	TRBV7-2	TRBJ2-3	CASSLVPSGVTDTQYF	TGTGCCAGCAGCTTAGTGCCTAGCGGAGTCACAGATACGCAGTATTTT
TRBD1	.	TRBV30	TRBJ2-7	CAWIPPRGQGVSYEQYF	TGTGCCTGGATCCCCCCCCGGGGACAGGGGGTTTCCTACGAGCAGTACTTC
.	.	TRBV7-8	TRBJ2-2	CASSLAGGELFF	TGTGCCAGCAGCTTAGCCGGCGGGGAGCTGTTTTTT
.	.	TRBV25-1	TRBJ1-3	CASNPGASGNTIYF	TGTGCCAGCAACCCAGGGGCGAGTGGAAACACCATATATTTT
.	.	TRBV5-6	TRBJ1-1	CASSRQLEAFF	TGTGCCAGCAGCAGACAGCTTGAGGCTTTCTTT
TRBD2	.	TRBV2	TRBJ2-3	CASSSGLAGGTDTQYF	TGTGCCAGCAGTTCCGGACTAGCGGGGGGTACAGATACGCAGTATTTT
TRBD1	.	TRBV5-4	TRBJ1-2	CASSQGQGALDYGYTF	TGTGCCAGCAGTCAAGGACAGGGGGCATTGGACTATGGCTACACCTTC
.	.	TRBV29-1	TRBJ1-1	CSVESGTEAFF	TGCAGCGTTGAGTCAGGGACTGAAGCTTTCTTT
TRBD1	.	TRBV6-1	TRBJ1-5	CASSESGGGQPQHF	TGTGCCAGCAGTGAGTCAGGGGGTGGGCAGCCCCAGCATTTT
.	.	TRBV7-8	TRBJ2-4	CASSLDLAKNIQYF	TGTGCCAGCAGCTTAGACTTAGCCAAAAACATTCAGTACTTC
.	.	TRBV5-1	TRBJ2-3	CASSLEPGTDTQYF	TGCGCCAGCAGCTTGGAACCGGGCACAGATACGCAGTATTTT
TRBD2	.	TRBV5-4	TRBJ2-2	CASSLGGGGAYGELFF	TGTGCCAGCAGCCTTGGGGGCGGGGGGGCCTACGGGGAGCTGTTTTTT
TRBD2	.	TRBV6-5	TRBJ2-4	CASSYRGTSGENIQYF	TGTGCCAGCAGTTACCGCGGGACTAGCGGGGAAAACATTCAGTACTTC
TRBD2	once	TRBV5-1	TRBJ2-3	CASTLAGGKTDTQYF	TGCGCCAGCACACTAGCGGGGGGCAAAACAGATACGCAGTATTTT
TRBD2	.	TRBV6-5	TRBJ2-5	CASSARLAGVETQYF	TGTGCCAGCAGTGCGAGACTAGCGGGGGTGGAGACCCAGTACTTC
.	.	TRBV5-6	TRBJ2-7	CASSFRAGSEQYF	TGTGCCAGCAGCTTTAGAGCAGGGTCTGAGCAGTACTTC
.	.	TRBV5-1	TRBJ1-4	CASSLGATNEKLFF	TGCGCCAGCAGCTTGGGAGCAACTAATGAAAAACTGTTTTTT
.	.	TRBV6-1	TRBJ1-1	CASSEALENTEAFF	TGTGCCAGCAGTGAAGCGTTAGAGAACACTGAAGCTTTCTTT
TRBD1	few	TRBV15	TRBJ2-7	CATSRDRVTYEQYF	TGTGCCACCAGCCGGGACAGAGTTACCTACGAGCAGTACTTC
.	.	TRBV5-1	TRBJ2-7	CASSLEGTTTYEQYF	TGCGCCAGCAGCTTGGAAGGGACAACGACCTACGAGCAGTACTTC
TRBD1	.	TRBV7-9	TRBJ2-6	CASSHDRGPHPGANVLTF	TGTGCCAGCAGCCACGACAGGGGGCCTCATCCTGGGGCCAACGTCCTGACTTTC
.	.	TRBV30	TRBJ1-1	CAWTDFTAANTEAFF	TGTGCCTGGACCGACTTCACAGCGGCCAACACTGAAGCTTTCTTT
TRBD1	.	TRBV18	TRBJ1-2	CASSPGTGVDYGYTF	TGTGCCAGCTCACCCGGGACAGGGGTAGACTATGGCTACACCTTC
TRBD1	.	TRBV6-5	TRBJ1-1	CASSRQGWGTEAFF	TGCGCCAGCAGTCGACAGGGATGGGGGACTGAAGCTTTCTTT